This TCR beta chain is drawn from a study of cytomegalovirus exposure and HLA in healthy donors. CDR3 size: 12 residues. Germline CDR1 SNHLY, CDR2 FYNNEI. Unmatched junction bases numbered 3, after V lost 6 bases and J lost 5 bases. Use of 60 Vbeta and 13 Jbeta primers characterized the PCR. Method: immunoSEQ multiplex PCR; TCRdb's copy keeps in-frame clones and lacks some. This table holds some 150,000 clones, around 75% found once. The origin of this receptor is a man aged 30 to 39 in good health and CMV-seropositive. This chain joins TRBV2 and TRBJ2-7, with TRBD1 matching 8 bases. Sequenced sample: PBMCs. CDR3: CASSSTGDEQYF. CDR3 in DNA: TGTGCCAGCAGCTCGACAGGGGACGAGCAGTACTTC.